Sequencing of this TCR beta chain was carried out in a study of T cell changes during pregnancy in multiple sclerosis. Measured with immunoSEQ multiplex PCR; TCRdb has only the in-frame clones, and not every one. This table holds some 70,000 clones, roughly 90% found once. V lost 4 bases and J 0 bases, leaving 22 bases between the germline ends. The CDR3 has 19 amino acids. Germline CDR1 is MNHEY and CDR2 is SMNVEV (reference sequence). This sequence was found in a female donor with multiple sclerosis, enrolled in a pregnancy study. This specimen consisted of CD8+ T cells from peripheral blood mononuclear cells, obtained before pregnancy. This sequence joins TRBV27 and TRBJ2-1, with a tentative D call TRBD1 (5 bases). The CDR3 DNA follows: TGTGCCAGCAGTTCCCCGCCTTACCGAGACAGAAGCTCCTACAATGAGCAGTTCTTC. It translates to CASSSPPYRDRSSYNEQFF.